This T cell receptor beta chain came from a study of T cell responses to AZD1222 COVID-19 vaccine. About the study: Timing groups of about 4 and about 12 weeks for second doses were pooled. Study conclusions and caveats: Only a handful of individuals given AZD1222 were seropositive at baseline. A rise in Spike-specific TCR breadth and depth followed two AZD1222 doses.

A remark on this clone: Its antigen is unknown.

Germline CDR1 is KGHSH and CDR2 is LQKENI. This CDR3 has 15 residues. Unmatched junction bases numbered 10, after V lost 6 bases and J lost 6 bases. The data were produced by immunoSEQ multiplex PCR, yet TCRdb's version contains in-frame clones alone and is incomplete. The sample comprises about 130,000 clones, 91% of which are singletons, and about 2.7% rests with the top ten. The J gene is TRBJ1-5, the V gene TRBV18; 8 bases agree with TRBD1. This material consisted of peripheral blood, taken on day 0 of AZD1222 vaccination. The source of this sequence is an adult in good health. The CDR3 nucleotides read TGTGCCAGCTCCCTCGGACAGGGTGTAAGTCAGCCCCAGCATTTT. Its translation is CASSLGQGVSQPQHF.